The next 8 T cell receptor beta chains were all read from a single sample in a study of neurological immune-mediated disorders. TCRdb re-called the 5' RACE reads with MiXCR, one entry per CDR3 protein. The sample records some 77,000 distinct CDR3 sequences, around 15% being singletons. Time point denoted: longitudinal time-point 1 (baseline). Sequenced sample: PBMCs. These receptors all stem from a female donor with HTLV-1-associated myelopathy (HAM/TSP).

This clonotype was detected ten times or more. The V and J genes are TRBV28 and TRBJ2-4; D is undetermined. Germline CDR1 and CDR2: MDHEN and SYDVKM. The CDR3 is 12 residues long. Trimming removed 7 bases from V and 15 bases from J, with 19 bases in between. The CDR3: CASTVGSKVPYF. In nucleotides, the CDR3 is TGTGCCAGCACCGTTGGGTCTAAGGTTCCGTACTTC.

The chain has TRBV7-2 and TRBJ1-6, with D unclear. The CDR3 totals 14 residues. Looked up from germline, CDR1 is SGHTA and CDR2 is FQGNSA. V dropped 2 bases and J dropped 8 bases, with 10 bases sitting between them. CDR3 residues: CASSLIVLHSPLHF. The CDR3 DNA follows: TGTGCCAGCAGCTTAATCGTACTGCATTCACCCCTCCACTTT.

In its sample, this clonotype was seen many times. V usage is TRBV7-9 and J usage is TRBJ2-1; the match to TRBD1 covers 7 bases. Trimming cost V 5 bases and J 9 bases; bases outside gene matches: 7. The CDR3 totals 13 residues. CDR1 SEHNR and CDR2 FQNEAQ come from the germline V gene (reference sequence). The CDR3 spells CASSPDRAGEQFF. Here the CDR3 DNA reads TGTGCCAGCAGCCCCGACAGGGCCGGTGAGCAGTTCTTC.

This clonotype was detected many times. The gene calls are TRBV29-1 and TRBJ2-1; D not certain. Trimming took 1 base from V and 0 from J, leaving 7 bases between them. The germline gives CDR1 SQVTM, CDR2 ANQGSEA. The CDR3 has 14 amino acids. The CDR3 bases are TGCAGCGTTGAAGGCGCCCCCTCCTACAATGAGCAGTTCTTC. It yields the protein CSVEGAPSYNEQFF.

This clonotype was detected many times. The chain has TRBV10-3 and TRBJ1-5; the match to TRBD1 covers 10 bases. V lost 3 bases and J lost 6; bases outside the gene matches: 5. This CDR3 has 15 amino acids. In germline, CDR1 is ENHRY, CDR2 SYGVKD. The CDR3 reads CAISDPGQGGQPQHF. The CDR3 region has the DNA TGTGCCATCAGTGATCCCGGACAGGGGGGTCAGCCCCAGCATTTT.

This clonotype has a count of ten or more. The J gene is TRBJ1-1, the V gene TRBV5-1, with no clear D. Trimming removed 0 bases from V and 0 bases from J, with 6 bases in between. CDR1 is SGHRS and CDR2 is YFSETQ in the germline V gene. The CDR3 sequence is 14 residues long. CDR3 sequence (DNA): TGCGCCAGCAGCTTGGCCAAGGTGAACACTGAAGCTTTCTTT. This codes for CASSLAKVNTEAFF.

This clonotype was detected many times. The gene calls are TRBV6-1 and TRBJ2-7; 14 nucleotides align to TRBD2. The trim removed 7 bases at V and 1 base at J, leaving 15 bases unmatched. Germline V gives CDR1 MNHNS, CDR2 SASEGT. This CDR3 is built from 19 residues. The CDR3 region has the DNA TGTGCCAGCACTTTACGATCCTGGACTAGCGGGGGGACTTCCTACGAGCAGTACTTC. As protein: CASTLRSWTSGGTSYEQYF.

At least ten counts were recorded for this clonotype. CDR3 sequence reads: CASSSFDRETQYF. The CDR3 DNA reads as TGTGCCAGCAGTTCTTTTGATAGGGAGACCCAGTACTTC. The rearrangement joins TRBV7-8 to TRBJ2-5; the D is unclear. Looked up from germline, CDR1 is SGHVS and CDR2 is FQNEAQ. The CDR3 length is 13 residues. Trimming shortened V by 6 bases and J by 5 bases, and 13 bases separated the two germline ends.